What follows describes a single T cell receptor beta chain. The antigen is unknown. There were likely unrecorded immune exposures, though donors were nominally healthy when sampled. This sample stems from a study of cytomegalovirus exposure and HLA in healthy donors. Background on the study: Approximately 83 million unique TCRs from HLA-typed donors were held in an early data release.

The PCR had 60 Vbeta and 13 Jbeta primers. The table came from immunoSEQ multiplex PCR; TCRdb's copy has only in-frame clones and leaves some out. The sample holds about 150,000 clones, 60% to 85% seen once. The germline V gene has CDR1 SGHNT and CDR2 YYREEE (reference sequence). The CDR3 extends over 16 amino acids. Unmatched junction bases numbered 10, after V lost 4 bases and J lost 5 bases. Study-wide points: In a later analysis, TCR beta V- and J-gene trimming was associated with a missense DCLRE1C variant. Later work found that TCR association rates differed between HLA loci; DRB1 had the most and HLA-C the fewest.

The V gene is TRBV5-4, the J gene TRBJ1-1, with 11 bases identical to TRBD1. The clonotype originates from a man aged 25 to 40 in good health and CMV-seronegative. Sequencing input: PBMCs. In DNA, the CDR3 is TGTGCCAGCAGCCGGGGGACAGGGGGTAAGGAGACTGAAGCTTTCTTT. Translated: CASSRGTGGKETEAFF. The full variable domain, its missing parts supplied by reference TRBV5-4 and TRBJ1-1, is ETGVTQSPTHLIKTRGQQVTLRCSSQSGHNTVSWYQQALGQGPQFIFQYYREEENGRGNFPPRFSGLQFPNYSSELNVNALELDDSALYLCASSRGTGGKETEAFFGQGTRLTVV.